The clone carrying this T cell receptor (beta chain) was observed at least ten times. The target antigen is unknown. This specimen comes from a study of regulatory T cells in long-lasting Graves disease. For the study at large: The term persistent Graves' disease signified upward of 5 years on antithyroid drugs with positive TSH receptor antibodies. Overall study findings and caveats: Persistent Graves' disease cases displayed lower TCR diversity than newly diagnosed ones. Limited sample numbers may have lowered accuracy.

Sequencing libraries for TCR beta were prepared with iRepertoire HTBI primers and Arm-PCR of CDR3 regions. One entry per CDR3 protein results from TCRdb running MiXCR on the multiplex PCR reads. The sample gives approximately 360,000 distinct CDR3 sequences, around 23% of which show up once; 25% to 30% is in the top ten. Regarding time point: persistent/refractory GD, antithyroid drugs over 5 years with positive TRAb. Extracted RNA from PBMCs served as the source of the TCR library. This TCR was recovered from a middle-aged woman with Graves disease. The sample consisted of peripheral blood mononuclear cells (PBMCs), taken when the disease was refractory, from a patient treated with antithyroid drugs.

The CDR3 DNA is TGTGCCAGTATGCGGGACATCATCTACGAGCAGTACTTC. This sequence encodes CASMRDIIYEQYF. This chain connects TRBV19 to TRBJ2-7; D might be TRBD1 or TRBD2, each matching 6 bases. The CDR3 extends over 13 amino acids. Germline V gene data show CDR1 as LNHDA and CDR2 as SQIVND (reference sequence). Deletions cut 7 bases from V and 3 bases from J, with 13 bases between.